This T cell receptor (beta chain) emerged from a study of radiation and T cells in renal cell carcinoma. Study outcomes and limitations: Pretreatment tumor biopsies were lacking, so baseline clonotypes are unknown. Top tumor clonotypes rose in blood 2 weeks post-radiation, then contracted.

Trimming removed 5 bases from V and 3 bases from J; junction bases left unmatched: 6. Germline V gene data show CDR1 as LGHNA and CDR2 as YSLEER. The CDR3 totals 14 residues. About this clone itself: The antigen is not known.

Assay used: immunoSEQ multiplex PCR; TCRdb lists only in-frame clones, some missing. Here the sample spans just over 150,000 clones, 87% being singletons. Time point given: blood 2 weeks post-SBRT. The treatment denotes: 15 Gy SBRT to primary tumor, nephrectomy 4 weeks later. V and J are TRBV4-3 and TRBJ2-7; 8 bases map to TRBD1. The clonotype was recovered from a woman in her fifties or sixties with renal cell carcinoma. Sequencing was performed on blood, taken from a patient whose treatment included radiotherapy and nephrectomy. CDR3 bases: TGCGCCAGCAGCGTCGGACAGGGACGCTACGAGCAGTACTTC. Encoded protein: CASSVGQGRYEQYF.